This TCR beta chain was retrieved from a study of response to subunit inactivated influenza vaccine. Study-wide findings and caveats: Each seasonal flu vaccination may recruit only limited new T cells, authors suggested.

TCRdb re-called the RT-PCR reads through MiXCR, storing one row per CDR3 protein. The data contain 750,000 to 850,000 distinct CDR3 sequences, around 18% of them singletons. Remarks on this clonotype: Its specificity is unknown.

V shed 5 bases and J shed 6 bases, with 17 bases lying between them. This CDR3 spans 15 amino acids. Germline assignment: CDR1 SEHNR and CDR2 FQNEAQ (reference sequence). The J gene is TRBJ2-1, the V gene TRBV7-9; a possible D gene is TRBD1 (7 bases). The TCR originated in a man aged 45-60 years who received an inactivated influenza vaccine. The sample consisted of PBMCs from blood, taken around 5 days after vaccination. The CDR3 nucleotides are TGTGCCAGCAGCCACCGACAGGGAGGTGGCAATGAGCAGTTCTTC. This translates into CASSHRQGGGNEQFF.